The rows below give T cell receptor beta chains drawn from one sample of a study of Ad26.COV2.S vaccination and SARS-CoV-2 variants. Method: immunoSEQ multiplex PCR; TCRdb's copy keeps in-frame clones and lacks some. Of some 390,000 clones in the sample, 89% were seen once. Sequences were derived from peripheral blood, sampled in a trial of Ad26.COV2.S vaccine versus placebo. The receptors here all came from a person aged 18-60 years who received the Ad26.COV2.S COVID-19 vaccine or a placebo. CDR3s include the opening cysteine and the closing phenylalanine or tryptophan.

J,V,CDR3
TRBJ1-1,TRBV6-2/TRBV6-3,CASSFTGKGTEAFF
TRBJ2-7,TRBV28,CASAGTFTYEQYF
TRBJ1-2,TRBV19,CASSISQGGIDGYTF
TRBJ1-3,TRBV19,CASRTGANSGNTIYF
TRBJ2-5,TRBV28,CASSFGFRASGTQETQYF
TRBJ2-5,TRBV7-9,CASSPDGGRTTQYF
TRBJ1-5,TRBV10-2,CASSEFSRGRNQPQHF
TRBJ2-1,TRBV4-3,CASSQAAGVSYNEQFF
TRBJ1-3,TRBV4-1,CASSQDWGQGPGNTIYF
TRBJ2-7,TRBV2,CASSRTGGSYEQYF
TRBJ1-5,TRBV19,CASSIMKGSNQPQHF
TRBJ2-2,TRBV11-2,CASSLVFRSTGELFF
TRBJ2-2,TRBV10-1,CASSEAVTGELFF
TRBJ1-6,TRBV27,CASSLSGRGNSPLHF
TRBJ2-1,TRBV6-6,CASRQTGLAGGNEQFF
TRBJ2-3,TRBV5-4,CASSLDPRSADTQYF
TRBJ2-5,TRBV2,CASRGTGQETQYF
TRBJ2-7,TRBV30,CACGDRRSEQYF
TRBJ2-7,TRBV6-6,CASRGSSYEQYF
TRBJ2-7,TRBV5-1,CASSLAVDRATYEQYF
TRBJ2-1,TRBV7-2,CASSLGTVGEQFF
TRBJ2-2,TRBV10-2,CASSVFSGSRTGELFF
TRBJ2-2,TRBV29-1,CSVSYRGRFTGELFF
TRBJ2-3,TRBV19,CASTALGASTDTQYF
TRBJ2-7,TRBV27,CASRGLAGVGIYEQYF
TRBJ2-7,TRBV10-3,CAAGAAADYEQYF
TRBJ1-4,TRBV30,CAWSGVRNEKLFF
TRBJ1-2,TRBV19,CASSIGTGRAINYGYTF
TRBJ2-1,TRBV18,CASSPGTSGRDEQFF
TRBJ2-7,TRBV7-5,CVRSLPREDYEQYF
TRBJ2-1,TRBV4-3,CASSQDRRTSGQFF
TRBJ2-1,TRBV5-6,CASSEAGLPYNEQFF
TRBJ1-2,TRBV29-1,CSVEDGQGTYGYTF
TRBJ2-1,TRBV5-6,CASSSSGRAINEQFF
TRBJ2-1,TRBV28,CASSTPRDFPSSYNEQFF
TRBJ2-5,TRBV15,CATSRDREETQYF
TRBJ2-5,TRBV2,CASIGLAETQYF
TRBJ2-1,TRBV27,CASSYYRDNNEQFF
TRBJ2-3,TRBV27,CASSLLPGGRRDTQYF
TRBJ2-1,TRBV4-1,CASSQDRDRVNNEQFF
TRBJ2-1,TRBV6-1,CASSVFAGGKTYNEQFF
TRBJ2-7,TRBV6-5,CASRPDSIYEQYF
TRBJ2-1,TRBV10-3,CAISESWAGVYNEQFF
TRBJ2-3,TRBV7-6,CASSLQGFSFTDTQYF
TRBJ2-1,TRBV7-9,CASSPRLGTSGSYEQFF
TRBJ2-7,TRBV30,CAWSLGQGEYEQYF
TRBJ2-1,TRBV7-9,CASSPGTSGVDEQFF
TRBJ2-5,TRBV5-1,CASSLAGGPQETQYF
TRBJ1-1,TRBV27,CASSPLRDRGIGTEAFF
TRBJ2-7,TRBV6-2/TRBV6-3,CASSYSIVAISYEQYF
TRBJ2-3,TRBV9,CASSVGASTDTQYF
TRBJ2-7,TRBV29-1,CSVGISSGEYEQYF
TRBJ2-7,TRBV7-2,CASSLIAGSYEQYF
TRBJ2-3,TRBV24-1,CATRRSGSADTQYF
TRBJ1-4,TRBV5-1,CASRPRQGTQEKLFF
TRBJ2-3,TRBV4-3,CASSLYRADTQYF
TRBJ2-1,TRBV5-1,CASSSSLAGGPNEQFF
TRBJ2-7,TRBV7-9,CASSSWTSGYEQYF
TRBJ1-2,TRBV4-2,CASSQDRTGEGGYTF